This T cell receptor beta chain was captured by sequencing in a study of beta chain features in type 1 diabetes (dated by TCRdb to between 2017 and 2018). Broadly, across the study: No differences in mean age, gender distribution, total cell number or subset yield were found between patients and healthy donors. In the study, TCRB repertoires of sorted circulating CD4+ T cell subsets from recently diagnosed type 1 diabetes patients were compared with those of matched healthy donors. A total of 100 million to 110 million sorted cells were examined across all samples, and a strong correlation was observed between cell number per subset and RNA yield. Regulatory and stem cell-like memory subsets were obtained from only 8 patients and roughly eight healthy donors, while naive and central memory subsets were obtained from all 30 or so donors. Broader findings and caveats from the paper: Naive, central memory and regulatory TCRB repertoires appeared to be more similar among patients than among healthy donors. PCR might favor shorter templates, but patient and control samples were amplified and corrected together, so any skew would affect both groups equally. Because small numbers of individuals were included in the HLA sub-analyses, any influence of HLA type on TCRB rearrangement was left unresolved. Because cDNA was sequenced instead of genomic DNA, highly expressing activated cells could be over-represented, though the groups showed no difference in activation or CD3 levels. At VDJ recombination sites, patients with type 1 diabetes made fewer insertions and deleted more nucleotides, a pattern implying thymic rearrangement abnormalities. In all four CD4+ subsets, TCRB CDR3 length was moderately but significantly shorter in type 1 diabetes patients.

Each donor gave one peripheral blood draw, approximately 100 mL on average, collected into heparinised tubes. A BD FACSAria II was used to sort naive, central memory, regulatory and stem cell-like memory CD4+ T cells with a panel that included CD45RO, CCR7, CD25, CD127, CD95 and CD27. A purity above 98% was achieved for all sorted populations. PBMCs were isolated right away by Lymphoprep density gradient centrifugation and were stained directly, without culture. So that batch effects would be minimized, each experiment stained and sorted samples in pairs, pairing one healthy donor with one patient. The High Capacity cDNA Reverse Transcription Kit was used to reverse transcribe all of the isolated RNA, meaning that expressed TCRB transcripts were what got sequenced. Naive, central memory and regulatory T cell samples underwent deep immunoSEQ sequencing, averaging around 3.9 million total reads per sample. After sorted cells were lysed in RLT buffer, RNA was extracted with DNase-treated RNeasy Micro or Mini kits, with the choice depending on cell number. To prevent cross-contamination, each cell subset was processed individually, whereas patient and healthy donor samples were processed jointly. Using the immunoSEQ multiplex PCR, TCRB sequences were amplified from cDNA into 87-bp fragments spanning the CDR3 region. Amplicons were sequenced on the Illumina HiSeq platform. From the authors' description of their analysis: Synthetic template baselines were used to correct PCR bias computationally, reads within Hamming distance 2 were collapsed together, and singletons that could not be merged were discarded. Reads were aligned against IMGT so that V, D and J genes, CDR3 length and insertions or deletions at six rearrangement sites could be assigned. Within each subset, clonotype counts were normalized to the number of sorted cells before true diversity and Gini coefficients were calculated with the tcR R package. Repertoire sharing was quantified using the overlap coefficient calculated on TCRB nucleotide sequences. TCRdb limited this immuneACCESS table to in-frame rearrangements with V and J called. A share of clones is missing; checked studies link under half to unresolved V genes, and the rest is unexplained. Clone size and the V and J calls come from that table; the DNA yielded D and trimming. The sample table records 150,000 to 170,000 clones; about 8.1% of these occur just once. The top ten clonotypes cover 0.55% to 0.65% of the sample.

Counted from cysteine to phenylalanine, this CDR3 has 15 amino acids. Solely the CDR3 DNA is kept, with 45 bases framed from the first base. V gives up 5 bases and J gives up 2 bases, and the segment between their germline ends measures 16 bases. Via the germline V gene (reference sequence), CDR1 is LNHDA and CDR2 SQIVND. Remarks on this clone: The antigen this receptor binds is unknown. The record has no base qualities; no much larger clone is one base away.

The chain links TRBV19 with TRBJ2-7; possibly the D gene is TRBD2, per 5 matching bases. The sequencing sample was made of central memory CD4+ T cells from blood. This receptor was taken from a man aged 18 to 35 in good health. The CDR3 protein sequence reads: CASSVEADDTYEQYF. The DNA sequence is as follows: TGTGCCAGTAGTGTTGAAGCGGATGATACCTACGAGCAGTACTTC.